A single sample is the source of the 27 T cell receptor beta chains below, sequenced in a study of immune cell composition in non-small cell lung cancer. Assay used: immunoSEQ multiplex PCR; TCRdb lists only in-frame clones, some missing. The sample holds roughly 3,000 clones, 70% to 75% seen once. The normal lung sample lay at least 3 cm, and maximally far, from the tumour. This same sample was also part of a study on CD4 T cells in lung cancer.

Input material: non-adjacent lung tissue. These receptors all come from a human donor with non-small cell lung cancer.

DNA for the CDR3: TGCACCAGCAGCCGGGACAGATCCTACGAGCAGTACTTC. It is translated as CTSSRDRSYEQYF. The rearrangement uses TRBV1 and TRBJ2-7; the table calls TRBD1, which could not be checked here. TRBV1 is listed as a pseudogene. The CDR3 sequence is 13 residues long.

The chain recombines TRBV7-2 with TRBJ2-1; D gene ambiguous. The CDR3 is made up of 12 amino acids. V was cut by 5 bases and J by 4 bases, with 6 bases left in between. Per the germline V gene, CDR1 is SGHTA and CDR2 is FQGNSA. CDR3 DNA sequence: TGTGCCAGCAGCCCGACTTACAATGAGCAGTTCTTC. Its translation is CASSPTYNEQFF. The whole variable domain, filled in from reference TRBV7-2 and TRBJ2-1, reads GAGVSQSPSNKVTEKGKDVELRCDPISGHTALYWYRQSLGQGLEFLIYFQGNSAPDKSGLPSDRFSAERTGGSVSTLTIQRTQQEDSAVYLCASSPTYNEQFFGPGTRLTVL.

V is TRBV29-1 and J is TRBJ2-1; 7 nucleotides align to TRBD2. This CDR3 is built from 15 residues. CDR1 and CDR2 (germline): SQVTM, ANQGSEA. The V gene end was trimmed by 4 bases and the J gene end by 4 bases; junction bases not matched to a gene: 10. In nucleotides, the CDR3 is TGCAGCGTTGGGGGGGGTTTGGGACCGTACAATGAGCAGTTCTTC. Its protein is CSVGGGLGPYNEQFF.

The chain employs TRBV9 and TRBJ2-5, with 12 bases fitting TRBD2. CDR3 length equals 15 residues. V shed 4 bases, J shed 5 bases, and the junction held 6 bases outside the gene matches. CDR1 and CDR2 from the germline V gene are SGDLS and YYNGEE. The CDR3 coding sequence is TGTGCCAGCAGCCCCACTAGCGGGGGGTATGAGACCCAGTACTTC. As protein: CASSPTSGGYETQYF.

The chain links TRBV2 to TRBJ1-2; the D gene is possibly TRBD1 (5 bases). The V and J ends lost 3 bases and 6 bases respectively, with 11 bases between them. Germline V gene data show CDR1 as SNHLY and CDR2 as FYNNEI. The CDR3 length is 13 residues. The CDR3 nucleotides are TGTGCCAGCAGTGACAGGGTTGATCATGGCTACACCTTC. This translates into CASSDRVDHGYTF.

V gene TRBV5-4 combines with J gene TRBJ2-2; no reliable D call. This CDR3 contains 15 residues. V lost 2 bases and J 0 bases, leaving 8 bases between the germline ends. The germline CDR1 and CDR2 sequences are SGHNT and YYREEE (reference sequence). The CDR3 is CASSLSSPNTGELFF. The CDR3 nucleotides read TGTGCCAGCAGCTTATCATCCCCGAACACCGGGGAGCTGTTTTTT.

The chain couples TRBV5-6 to TRBJ2-5; the match to TRBD2 covers 7 bases. After removal of 0 bases from V and 5 bases from J, the junction contained 4 bases not matched to a gene. CDR3 length: 14 residues. CDR1 is SGHDT, CDR2 YYEEEE, per germline. The CDR3 here is CASSLGRGYETQYF. CDR3 sequence (DNA): TGTGCCAGCAGCTTGGGGCGGGGGTACGAGACCCAGTACTTC.

The V gene is TRBV9, the J gene TRBJ1-2; 8 nucleotides line up with TRBD1. V trimming: 0 bases; J trimming: 7 bases; junction bases outside the gene matches: 5. The CDR3 loop spans 14 amino acids. CDR1 and CDR2 from the germline V gene are SGDLS and YYNGEE. CDR3 bases: TGTGCCAGCAGCGTAGGGCAGGGGGCCGCTGGCTACACCTTC. The encoded protein is CASSVGQGAAGYTF.

This rearrangement joins TRBV5-5 to TRBJ1-1; D is unresolved. V gave up 3 bases and J gave up 7 bases, with 19 bases separating them. This CDR3 comprises 15 residues. Germline V gene lookup returns CDR1 SGHKS and CDR2 YYEKEE (reference sequence). Written as DNA, the CDR3 is TGTGCCAGCAGCTCTATCGACTTATCGAAAGATGAAGCTTTCTTT. Translation: CASSSIDLSKDEAFF.

This clone was recorded a few times. The chain has TRBV11-2 and TRBJ2-7; 10 bases are a match to TRBD2. V was pared by 5 bases and J by 3 bases, with 7 bases of the junction left unmatched. Germline V gene sequence: CDR1 SGHAT, CDR2 FQNNGV. This CDR3 spans 15 amino acids. DNA of the CDR3: TGTGCCAGCAGCCTTGGACTAGCGGAATACTACGAGCAGTACTTC. It encodes CASSLGLAEYYEQYF.

The genes are TRBV2 and TRBJ2-3, with 11 bases that match TRBD2. The CDR3 is 15 amino acids. Germline loops: CDR1 SNHLY, CDR2 FYNNEI. J lost 6 bases, V lost 6 bases, and 8 bases had no gene match. The CDR3 DNA reads TGTGCCAGCAGCGAGACTAGCGGGATGGCCGATACGCAGTATTTT. Amino acids: CASSETSGMADTQYF. Filled out from reference TRBV2 and TRBJ2-3, the complete variable domain reads EPEVTQTPSHQVTQMGQEVILRCVPISNHLYFYWYRQILGQKVEFLVSFYNNEISEKSEIFDDQFSVERPDGSNFTLKIRSTKLEDSAMYFCASSETSGMADTQYFGPGTRLTVL.

The genes are TRBV2 and TRBJ1-2; no reliable D call. The CDR3 runs to 13 residues. V dropped 4 bases and J dropped 0 bases, with 6 bases sitting between them. Germline assignment: CDR1 SNHLY and CDR2 FYNNEI. In DNA, the CDR3 is TGTGCCAGCAGTGCGACAACTAACTATGGCTACACCTTC. It is translated as CASSATTNYGYTF.

The chain carries TRBV5-8 and TRBJ1-1; TRBD1 might be the D (6 bases). CDR3 length: 12 amino acids. Germline lookup yields CDR1 SGHTS and CDR2 YDEGEE. Between the trimmed V and J ends, which lost 1 base and 11 bases, there was a span of 12 bases. CDR3 protein: CASSLRLRGAFF. The CDR3 bases are TGTGCCAGCAGCTTGAGGTTGAGGGGGGCTTTCTTT. The full variable domain, completed using reference TRBV5-8 and TRBJ1-1, is EAGVTQSPTHLIKTRGQQATLRCSPISGHTSVYWYQQALGLGLQFLLWYDEGEERNRGNFPPRFSGRQFPNYSSELNVNALELEDSALYLCASSLRLRGAFFGQGTRLTVV.

CDR3 residues: CASSRGTGREQYF. Written as DNA, the CDR3 is TGTGCCAGTAGTCGCGGGACAGGGCGGGAGCAGTACTTC. This chain uses TRBV19 with TRBJ2-7; TRBD1 aligns across 9 bases. With 5 bases clipped from V and 7 bases from J, the junction kept 6 bases outside the gene matches. The CDR3 runs 13 residues. The V gene's germline CDR1 is LNHDA and CDR2 SQIVND (reference sequence).

The chain uses TRBV5-8 and TRBJ2-7, with TRBD2 matching 11 bases. The CDR3 loop spans 15 amino acids. V was pared by 4 bases and J by 5 bases, with 8 bases of the junction left unmatched. Germline V CDR1 and CDR2: SGHTS, YDEGEE. The CDR3 region has the DNA TGTGCCAGCAGCCTACGGCGACTAGCGGGGAACGAGCAGTACTTC. The encoded protein is CASSLRRLAGNEQYF.

The chain is built from TRBV28 and TRBJ1-5; D perhaps matches TRBD1 (5 bases). V lost 6 bases, J lost 1 base, and 19 bases lay in between. Per germline, CDR1 MDHEN and CDR2 SYDVKM. There are 17 residues in the CDR3. Here the CDR3 reads CASSRGGAGFSNQPQHF. The DNA of the CDR3 is TGTGCCAGCAGCCGTGGGGGAGCGGGTTTCAGCAATCAGCCCCAGCATTTT.

The chain combines TRBV5-1 with TRBJ2-3, with 7 bases lining up with TRBD2. Unmatched junction bases numbered 1, after V lost 0 bases and J lost 0 bases. CDR1 SGHRS and CDR2 YFSETQ come from the germline V gene. This CDR3 is 15 amino acids long. CDR3 in amino acids: CASSLGGLSTDTQYF. CDR3 nucleotide sequence: TGCGCCAGCAGCTTGGGGGGACTAAGCACAGATACGCAGTATTTT.

The chain combines TRBV28 with TRBJ2-5; 11 nucleotides agree with TRBD2. V shed 6 bases, J shed 5 bases, and the junction held 11 bases outside the gene matches. The CDR3 is 16 amino acids. CDR1 is MDHEN, CDR2 SYDVKM, per germline. The CDR3, as DNA: TGTGCCAGCAGATCAAACTTAGCGGGAGGGATGGAGACCCAGTACTTC. It is translated as CASRSNLAGGMETQYF.

This chain uses TRBV5-1 with TRBJ2-1, with 9 bases that match TRBD2. Germline V CDR1 and CDR2: SGHRS, YFSETQ. J was trimmed by 0 bases and V by 5 bases; bases with no gene match: 3. There are 15 residues in the CDR3. The CDR3 nucleotides read TGCGCCAGCAGTAATAGCGGGAGCTCCTACAATGAGCAGTTCTTC. Its protein is CASSNSGSSYNEQFF.

This clone was counted a few times. The chain recombines TRBV10-3 with TRBJ1-1; 10 bases match TRBD1. V lost 6 bases, J lost 0 bases, and 4 bases stayed unmatched. CDR3 length: 15 amino acids. CDR1 is ENHRY and CDR2 is SYGVKD in the germline V gene. In DNA, the CDR3 is TGTGCCATCAGGGGAGGGACAGGGGTGAACACTGAAGCTTTCTTT. Its translation is CAIRGGTGVNTEAFF.

This clone has a single count. The chain links TRBV5-5 to TRBJ2-3, with 13 bases fitting TRBD2. The CDR3 contains 15 residues. The germline CDR1 and CDR2 sequences are SGHKS and YYEKEE (reference sequence). Trimming cost V 3 bases and J 3 bases; bases outside gene matches: 1. The chain's CDR3 is CASSWGLAGTDTQYF. The CDR3 DNA reads TGTGCCAGCAGCTGGGGACTAGCGGGGACAGATACGCAGTATTTT.

CDR3 region: CASSPGLFGNTIYF. Here the CDR3 DNA reads TGCGCCAGCAGCCCGGGACTCTTTGGAAACACCATATATTTT. The chain uses TRBV4-1 and TRBJ1-3, with a weak D call TRBD1 (5 bases). Between the trimmed V and J ends, which lost 4 bases and 3 bases, there was a span of 10 bases. The CDR3 covers 14 residues. Germline V gives CDR1 MGHRA, CDR2 YSYEKL.

The V gene is TRBV12-5, the J gene TRBJ2-2; 7 nucleotides line up with TRBD2. Germline V gives CDR1 LGHNT, CDR2 FRNRAP. V shed 2 bases and J 13 bases; nucleotides not matched to a gene: 4. This CDR3 spans 12 amino acids. The CDR3 here is CASGLSREGLFF. The CDR3, as DNA: TGTGCTAGTGGTTTGAGTAGGGAGGGGCTGTTTTTT.

The gene calls are TRBV5-1 and TRBJ2-7; D is ambiguous. The CDR3 has 16 amino acids. Germline assignment: CDR1 SGHRS and CDR2 YFSETQ. Trimming pared 0 bases from V and 3 bases from J, leaving 16 bases between. The CDR3 DNA is TGCGCCAGCAGCTTGGACGCTACCTCTCTATACTACGAGCAGTACTTC. Translating it yields CASSLDATSLYYEQYF.

CDR3 residues: CASRRTSGATDTQYF. The DNA of the CDR3 is TGTGCCAGCAGGAGGACTAGCGGGGCGACAGATACGCAGTATTTT. V is TRBV5-4 and J is TRBJ2-3, with TRBD2 matching over 12 bases. The junction had 4 bases not matched to a gene; V was cut back by 5 bases and J by 3 bases. The CDR3 extends over 15 amino acids. From germline, CDR1 is SGHNT and CDR2 YYREEE (reference sequence).

V and J are TRBV7-1 and TRBJ1-1; D is perhaps TRBD1 (5 bases). TRBV7-1 is an ORF, with its function uncertain. CDR3 length: 16 residues. V gave up 4 bases and J gave up 4 bases, with 19 bases separating them. CDR3 bases: TGTGCCAGCAGCTACACGGCTGGGGGGATGGGCACTGAAGCTTTCTTT. It specifies CASSYTAGGMGTEAFF.

The chain links TRBV6-5 to TRBJ2-2, with TRBD1 identical over 8 bases. V was pared by 8 bases and J by 1 base, with 6 bases of the junction left unmatched. The CDR3 covers 15 residues. Per the germline V gene, CDR1 is MNHEY and CDR2 is SVGAGI. The CDR3 bases are TGTGCCAGCGGTCGCAGGGGGCGGAACACCGGGGAGCTGTTTTTT. Translating it yields CASGRRGRNTGELFF.